A selection of T cell receptor beta chains follows, all from one sample in a study of cytomegalovirus exposure and HLA in healthy donors. Sequencing was performed with immunoSEQ multiplex PCR; in TCRdb, only in-frame clones are kept and a portion is missing. The sample lists approximately 110,000 clones; 70% to 85% were seen once. Sequenced: PBMCs. The receptors were sampled from a woman under 30 in good health and CMV-seronegative. The CDR3 runs from the conserved cysteine through the conserved F or W. The D gene is left open where the match is weak. Only part of the rows carry a size: once, few, many, or a class if the clone is expanded.

>TRBV18|-|-|TRBJ2-5|12
CASSPMRETQYF
TGTGCCAGCTCACCAATGAGAGAGACCCAGTACTTC
>TRBV7-9|-|-|TRBJ2-5|16
CASSLGAQGFAETQYF
TGTGCCAGCAGCTTAGGCGCACAGGGATTTGCGGAGACCCAGTACTTC
>TRBV28|-|-|TRBJ1-6|15
CASSPRANGESPLHF
TGTGCCAGCAGTCCGAGGGCCAATGGGGAGTCACCCCTCCACTTT
>TRBV13|-|-|TRBJ2-5|14
CASSLRGGEETQYF
TGTGCCAGCAGCTTACGAGGTGGTGAAGAGACCCAGTACTTC
>TRBV4-1|-|-|TRBJ1-4|17
CASSSTGGITTNEKLFF
TGCGCCAGCAGCTCCACCGGGGGGATCACAACTAATGAAAAACTGTTTTTT
>TRBV7-2|-|-|TRBJ2-4|16
CASSLPPGHDVNIQYF
TGTGCCAGCAGCTTACCCCCGGGACATGACGTTAACATTCAGTACTTC
>TRBV28|-|-|TRBJ1-2|13
CASSLYGSYGYTF
TGTGCCAGCAGTTTATACGGTTCCTATGGCTACACCTTC
>TRBV23-1|-|TRBD1|TRBJ2-7|17
CASSRAPKTGVPYEQYF
TGCGCCAGCAGCCGCGCCCCTAAGACAGGGGTACCCTACGAGCAGTACTTC
>TRBV19|-|TRBD1|TRBJ2-7|15
CASRTSGQGSYEQYF
TGTGCCAGTCGGACTTCGGGACAGGGATCCTACGAGCAGTACTTC
>TRBV28|-|-|TRBJ2-7|15
CASSFFRETSYEQYF
TGTGCCAGCAGTTTTTTCCGGGAAACCTCCTACGAGCAGTACTTC
>TRBV27|-|-|TRBJ1-4|17
CASGGVGPLEINEKLFF
TGTGCCAGCGGGGGGGTTGGGCCACTGGAGATTAATGAAAAACTGTTTTTT
>TRBV28|-|-|TRBJ2-5|14
CASSLGMEGFTQYF
TGTGCCAGCAGTCTCGGGATGGAGGGGTTCACCCAGTACTTC
>TRBV27|-|TRBD1|TRBJ2-3|13
CASSDRGTDTQYF
TGTGCCAGCAGCGACAGGGGCACAGATACGCAGTATTTT
>TRBV5-1|-|TRBD2|TRBJ2-5|16
CASSPEGLAGGETQYF
TGCGCCAGCAGCCCCGAGGGCCTAGCGGGGGGGGAGACCCAGTACTTC
>TRBV4-3|few|TRBD1|TRBJ1-2|14
CASSPPGQAYGYTF
TGCGCCAGCAGCCCACCGGGACAGGCTTATGGCTACACCTTC
>TRBV6-1|-|TRBD2|TRBJ2-3|15
CASSEAAGETDTQYF
TGTGCCAGCAGTGAAGCGGCGGGAGAGACAGATACGCAGTATTTT
>TRBV18|-|-|TRBJ1-5|13
CASSRGHSNPQHF
TGTGCCAGCTCGAGAGGACACTCAAACCCCCAGCATTTT
>TRBV29-1|-|-|TRBJ1-2|11
CSVAFTHGYTF
TGCAGCGTAGCATTTACCCATGGCTACACCTTC
>TRBV30|-|TRBD2|TRBJ2-5|17
CAWSGLAGVLFQETQYF
TGTGCCTGGAGTGGACTAGCGGGAGTACTTTTCCAAGAGACCCAGTACTTC
>TRBV4-3|-|-|TRBJ1-6|16
CASSQDAGVDSSPLHF
TGCGCCAGCAGCCAAGATGCCGGGGTCGACTCTTCACCCCTCCACTTT
>TRBV5-1|-|-|TRBJ2-1|15
CASSLEASRGNEQFF
TGCGCCAGCAGCTTGGAGGCCTCACGGGGCAATGAGCAGTTCTTC
>TRBV9|-|-|TRBJ2-5|18
CASSVDQQGVIYQETQYF
TGTGCCAGCAGCGTCGATCAACAGGGTGTTATTTACCAAGAGACCCAGTACTTC
>TRBV28|-|-|TRBJ2-7|13
CAVPGQGTYEQYF
TGTGCCGTACCGGGTCAGGGAACCTACGAGCAGTACTTC
>TRBV28|-|TRBD1|TRBJ2-7|15
CASTPFRTGPHEQYF
TGTGCCAGCACCCCCTTTAGGACAGGGCCCCACGAGCAGTACTTC
>TRBV5-1|-|TRBD2|TRBJ2-1|17
CASSLADASGVYNEQFF
TGCGCCAGCAGCTTGGCCGATGCTAGCGGGGTTTACAATGAGCAGTTCTTC
>TRBV7-7|-|-|TRBJ2-2|13
CASSLRSTGELFF
TGTGCCAGCAGCTTACGCAGCACCGGGGAGCTGTTTTTT
>TRBV19|-|-|TRBJ1-1|14
CASSRPRGVEGAFF
TGTGCCAGTAGTCGACCACGGGGAGTAGAGGGAGCTTTCTTT
>TRBV6-5|-|-|TRBJ1-1|15
CAIREDRGKNTEAFF
TGTGCCATCAGGGAGGACAGAGGTAAAAACACTGAAGCTTTCTTT
>TRBV10-1|-|-|TRBJ2-3|14
CASSTRGLTDTQYF
TGCGCCAGCAGTACAAGGGGACTCACAGATACGCAGTATTTT
>TRBV19|once|TRBD1|TRBJ2-1|14
CASSDRDSYNEQFF
TGTGCCAGTTCCGACAGGGATTCCTACAATGAGCAGTTCTTC
>TRBV7-2|-|TRBD1|TRBJ1-5|15
CASSVQGASNQPQHF
TGTGCCAGCAGCGTACAGGGGGCTAGCAATCAGCCCCAGCATTTT
>TRBV7-9|-|TRBD1|TRBJ1-5|14
CASSRTGGDEPQHF
TGTGCCAGCAGCCGCACAGGGGGCGATGAGCCCCAGCATTTT
>TRBV18|-|-|TRBJ1-1|14
CASHGGFPNTEAFF
TGTGCCAGCCACGGGGGATTTCCGAACACTGAAGCTTTCTTT
>TRBV14|-|-|TRBJ1-1|17
CASSLRMPVGRGTEAFF
TGTGCCAGCAGCCTAAGGATGCCAGTGGGGCGAGGCACTGAAGCTTTCTTT
>TRBV5-6|-|-|TRBJ1-2|18
CASSLIGWAQVRDYGYTF
TGTGCCAGCAGCTTGATTGGATGGGCCCAGGTGAGGGACTATGGCTACACCTTC
>TRBV19|-|-|TRBJ1-5|17
CASSFRRGGYSNQPQHF
TGTGCCAGTAGTTTCCGTCGGGGGGGATATAGCAATCAGCCCCAGCATTTT
>TRBV7-2|-|-|TRBJ2-7|13
CASSLLSGSEQYF
TGTGCCAGCAGCTTACTATCGGGATCAGAGCAGTACTTC
>TRBV6-5|once|-|TRBJ1-2|16
CASSYSSTGGTYGYTF
TGTGCCAGCAGTTACTCGAGTACAGGCGGAACCTATGGCTACACCTTC
>TRBV27|once|-|TRBJ2-1|12
CASSLGGDEQFF
TGTGCCAGCAGCTTAGGGGGGGATGAGCAGTTCTTC
>TRBV4-1|once|TRBD1|TRBJ2-2|17
CATRPGQGKGSIWELFF
TGCGCCACCCGACCGGGACAGGGGAAAGGTTCGATTTGGGAGCTGTTTTTT
>TRBV7-8|-|TRBD1|TRBJ2-7|14
CASSTRTGVHEQYF
TGTGCCAGCAGCACTCGGACAGGGGTGCACGAGCAGTACTTC
>TRBV5-5|-|TRBD1|TRBJ1-2|14
CASSLDQGAYGYTF
TGTGCCAGCAGCTTGGATCAGGGGGCCTATGGCTACACCTTC
>TRBV7-9|-|-|TRBJ1-1|13
CASSWALNTEAFF
TGTGCCAGCAGCTGGGCCTTGAACACTGAAGCTTTCTTT
>TRBV28|-|-|TRBJ1-1|13
CASSRQPGTEAFF
TGTGCCAGCAGCCGACAGCCAGGGACTGAAGCTTTCTTT
>TRBV19|-|TRBD1|TRBJ1-1|13
CASSIDRVTEAFF
TGTGCCAGTAGTATTGACAGGGTCACTGAAGCTTTCTTT
>TRBV19|-|-|TRBJ1-6|12
CASSTGFSPLHF
TGTGCCAGTAGTACAGGGTTTTCACCCCTCCACTTT
>TRBV27|few|-|TRBJ1-2|14
CASSPTQANYGYTF
TGTGCCAGCAGTCCTACACAGGCGAACTATGGCTACACCTTC
>TRBV10-3|-|TRBD1|TRBJ2-1|16
CAISDLPGQGSPEQFF
TGTGCCATCAGTGACCTTCCGGGACAGGGGAGTCCGGAGCAGTTCTTC
>TRBV6-5|-|TRBD1|TRBJ1-2|13
CASSRDSVDGYTF
TGTGCCAGCAGCCGGGACAGCGTTGATGGCTACACCTTC